Each of the 18 T cell receptor beta chains below was sequenced from the same sample in a study of CD8 T cells in Susac syndrome. Roughly 0.45 to 1 ug RNA was reverse transcribed with random hexamers. Each CDR3 protein gets one entry after TCRdb re-called the immunoSEQ multiplex PCR reads with MiXCR. The sample holds approximately 190,000 distinct CDR3 sequences, approximately 95% seen once. Sequencing input: CD4+ T cells from PBMCs. The origin of the receptors is a human donor with Susac syndrome.

The genes are TRBV11-1 and TRBJ2-7, with TRBD2 matching over 7 bases. CDR3 length: 15 amino acids. V shed 4 bases, J shed 0 bases, and the junction held 6 bases outside the gene matches. CDR1 and CDR2 (germline): SGHAT, FQDESV (reference sequence). CDR3 region: CASSSGLLRSYEQYF. CDR3 DNA: TGTGCCAGCAGCTCGGGACTACTTCGCTCCTACGAGCAGTACTTC.

V usage is TRBV6-2 or TRBV6-3 and J usage is TRBJ1-6, with unresolved D. The V end lost 1 base, the J end lost 9 bases, and 19 bases lay between the germline ends. The CDR3 runs 17 residues. Germline loops: CDR1 MNHEY, CDR2 SVGEGT. The CDR3 loop is CASSYFLGSGSGSPLHF. The CDR3 DNA reads TGTGCCAGCAGTTACTTCTTGGGCTCAGGATCTGGTTCACCCCTCCACTTT.

This clonotype was counted a few times. The V call is TRBV30, the J call TRBJ1-5, with TRBD1 matching over 9 bases. The CDR3 contains 14 residues. The junction had 3 bases not matched to a gene; V was cut back by 1 base and J by 5 bases. Germline V gives CDR1 GTSNPN, CDR2 SVGIG (reference sequence). CDR3 in DNA: TGTGCCTGGAGTGCGGACAGGGGCCATCAGCCCCAGCATTTT. It specifies CAWSADRGHQPQHF.

V usage is TRBV6-5 and J usage is TRBJ1-2; D gene unclear. CDR3 length equals 11 residues. V lost 7 bases to trimming and J lost 6 bases, with 9 bases between them. The V gene's germline CDR1 is MNHEY and CDR2 SVGAGI. The CDR3 loop reads CASKGGNGYTF. The CDR3 bases are TGTGCCAGCAAGGGAGGGAATGGCTACACCTTC.

This clonotype was observed once. The chain carries TRBV6-5 and TRBJ1-4; no firm D call. The germline V gene encodes CDR1 MNHEY and CDR2 SVGAGI. The germline V and J ends were trimmed by 2 bases and 5 bases, with 12 bases remaining between them. The CDR3 runs 15 residues. The CDR3 DNA reads as TGTGCCAGCAGTTACCTGTCCAGCCCGAATGAAAAACTGTTTTTT. This sequence encodes CASSYLSSPNEKLFF.

This chain links TRBV7-9 with TRBJ1-1; no definite D call. CDR1 and CDR2 (germline): SEHNR, FQNEAQ (reference sequence). Between the trimmed V and J ends, which lost 5 bases and 0 bases, there was a span of 7 bases. The CDR3 totals 13 residues. The CDR3 sequence is CASSAPVNTEAFF. The DNA for the CDR3 is TGTGCCAGCAGCGCCCCCGTGAACACTGAAGCTTTCTTT.

CDR3 DNA: TGTGCCAGTAGTGAAGTCGGGGGGTCGGGCACTGAAGCTTTCTTT. This codes for CASSEVGGSGTEAFF. The V and J genes are TRBV19 and TRBJ1-1; TRBD1 might be the D (5 bases). V lost 5 bases and J 4 bases, leaving 17 bases between the germline ends. The CDR3 consists of 15 residues. Per the germline V gene, CDR1 is LNHDA and CDR2 is SQIVND (reference sequence).

This sequence joins TRBV30 and TRBJ1-5; 11 bases agree with TRBD1. Germline CDR1 is GTSNPN and CDR2 is SVGIG (reference sequence). The CDR3 runs to 15 residues. Trimming took 2 bases from V and 6 from J; bases not matched to a gene: 6. CDR3 protein: CAWSIGGTGGQPQHF. CDR3 bases: TGTGCCTGGAGTATCGGCGGGACAGGGGGTCAGCCCCAGCATTTT.

The rearrangement uses TRBV9 and TRBJ1-2; weak D call: TRBD1 (5 bases). Germline V lookup: CDR1 SGDLS, CDR2 YYNGEE. Trimming pared 0 bases from V and 0 bases from J, leaving 12 bases between. The CDR3 consists of 16 residues. CDR3 amino acids: CASSVGVQTANYGYTF. The CDR3 DNA follows: TGTGCCAGCAGCGTAGGGGTTCAGACAGCTAACTATGGCTACACCTTC. The variable domain in full, with the rest retrieved from reference TRBV9 and TRBJ1-2, is DSGVTQTPKHLITATGQRVTLRCSPRSGDLSVYWYQQSLDQGLQFLIQYYNGEERAKGNILERFSAQQFPDLHSELNLSSLELGDSALYFCASSVGVQTANYGYTFGSGTRLTVV.

The rearrangement uses TRBV2 and TRBJ1-2; D not resolved. The germline V gene encodes CDR1 SNHLY and CDR2 FYNNEI. The CDR3 consists of 13 residues. The V end lost 4 bases, the J end lost 4 bases, and 10 bases lay between the germline ends. DNA for the CDR3: TGTGCCAGCAGTGGGGCCACAACCTATGGCTACACCTTC. Its translation: CASSGATTYGYTF.

V gene TRBV29-1 combines with J gene TRBJ1-3; the D is unclear. The CDR3 sequence is 11 residues long. V was shortened by 3 bases and J by 3 bases, with 3 bases between the two germline ends. Germline CDR1 reads SQVTM; CDR2 reads ANQGSEA. The chain's CDR3 is CSVESGNTIYF. DNA of the CDR3: TGCAGCGTTGAGAGTGGAAACACCATATATTTT.

The chain carries TRBV30 and TRBJ1-5; 10 bases are a match to TRBD1. The CDR3 contains 15 residues. The trim removed 3 bases at V and 3 bases at J, leaving 5 bases unmatched. CDR1 GTSNPN and CDR2 SVGIG come from the germline V gene (reference sequence). CDR3 DNA: TGTGCCTGGAGGGTGACAGGGGGCCTCAATCAGCCCCAGCATTTT. As protein: CAWRVTGGLNQPQHF. Supplemented by reference TRBV30 and TRBJ1-5, the full variable domain reads SQTIHQWPATLVQPVGSPLSLECTVEGTSNPNLYWYRQAAGRGLQLLFYSVGIGQISSEVPQNLSASRPQDRQFILSSKKLLLSDSGFYLCAWRVTGGLNQPQHFGDGTRLSIL.

The chain has TRBV7-2 and TRBJ1-6, with D possibly matching TRBD1 (5 bases). Germline V gene lookup returns CDR1 SGHTA and CDR2 FQGNSA. The CDR3 is made up of 17 amino acids. Trimming removed 4 bases from V and 5 bases from J, with 18 bases in between. The chain's CDR3 is CASSSSGGVSHNSPLHF. The CDR3 DNA follows: TGTGCCAGCAGCTCGTCCGGGGGGGTGAGCCATAATTCACCCCTCCACTTT.

This sequence joins TRBV12-3 or TRBV12-4 and TRBJ1-5; 7 bases fit TRBD1. Germline trimming cut 4 bases from V and 3 bases from J; bases unmatched to any gene: 6. The CDR3 covers 15 residues. In DNA, the CDR3 is TGTGCCAGCAGTTCCGACAGGGCGAACAATCAGCCCCAGCATTTT. Residues: CASSSDRANNQPQHF.

The genes are TRBV9 and TRBJ2-3, with D tentatively TRBD1 or TRBD2 (6 bases each). The V gene's germline CDR1 is SGDLS and CDR2 YYNGEE. The length of the CDR3 is 16 residues. With 0 bases removed from V and 2 bases from J, the gap between germline ends came to 13 bases. The CDR3: CASSVVSGAYTDTQYF. The CDR3 DNA is TGTGCCAGCAGCGTAGTTTCGGGGGCCTACACAGATACGCAGTATTTT.

V gene TRBV14 combines with J gene TRBJ2-5, with D unclear. Trimming removed 4 bases at V and 5 bases at J, with 14 bases between. The CDR3 extends over 14 amino acids. Germline lookup yields CDR1 SGHDN and CDR2 FVKESK. CDR3 region: CASSPQMGWETQYF. CDR3 in DNA: TGTGCCAGCAGCCCACAGATGGGCTGGGAGACCCAGTACTTC.

This chain joins TRBV28 and TRBJ1-1; D not certain. Germline V gives CDR1 MDHEN, CDR2 SYDVKM. Between the trimmed V and J ends, which lost 4 bases and 0 bases, there was a span of 9 bases. The CDR3 has 14 amino acids. Written as DNA, the CDR3 is TGTGCCAGCAGTTCCCTTATTATGAACACTGAAGCTTTCTTT. Translating it yields CASSSLIMNTEAFF.

This clonotype came up once. The chain links TRBV20-1 to TRBJ2-3; perhaps TRBD2 as D (5 bases). Germline CDR1 is DFQATT and CDR2 is SNEGSKA (reference sequence). V lost 6 bases and J lost 7, with 14 bases in between. This CDR3 has 12 residues. CDR3 residues: CSALPSGNTQYF. CDR3 DNA sequence: TGCAGTGCCCTGCCCTCGGGAAATACGCAGTATTTT.